This T cell receptor (beta chain) was documented in a study of cytomegalovirus exposure and HLA in healthy donors. Study at large: Ancestry clustering placed about 80% of 350 to 500 genotyped donors in the Caucasian-associated cluster.

CDR3 size: 15 residues. Germline V lookup: CDR1 SGHDT, CDR2 YYEEEE. V was clipped by 0 bases and J by 6 bases, with 14 bases between them. The PCR contained 60 Vbeta and 13 Jbeta primers. Clones were read by immunoSEQ multiplex PCR, and TCRdb kept only the in-frame ones, dropping some. The sample holds under 35,000 clones, 65% to 75% seen once. This clone was recorded only once. This chain connects TRBV5-6 to TRBJ2-3; D might be TRBD1 (5 bases). The clonotype comes from a man between 50 and 59 years old in good health and CMV-seropositive. The sample taken for sequencing was PBMCs. The CDR3, as DNA: TGTGCCAGCAGCTTGGCCGATCCAGGGCCTGATACGCAGTATTTT. Translated, it gives CASSLADPGPDTQYF. Based on the CDR3 plus reference TRBV5-6 and TRBJ2-3, the full variable domain is DAGVTQSPTHLIKTRGQQVTLRCSPKSGHDTVSWYQQALGQGPQFIFQYYEEEERQRGNFPDRFSGHQFPNYSSELNVNALLLGDSALYLCASSLADPGPDTQYFGPGTRLTVL.